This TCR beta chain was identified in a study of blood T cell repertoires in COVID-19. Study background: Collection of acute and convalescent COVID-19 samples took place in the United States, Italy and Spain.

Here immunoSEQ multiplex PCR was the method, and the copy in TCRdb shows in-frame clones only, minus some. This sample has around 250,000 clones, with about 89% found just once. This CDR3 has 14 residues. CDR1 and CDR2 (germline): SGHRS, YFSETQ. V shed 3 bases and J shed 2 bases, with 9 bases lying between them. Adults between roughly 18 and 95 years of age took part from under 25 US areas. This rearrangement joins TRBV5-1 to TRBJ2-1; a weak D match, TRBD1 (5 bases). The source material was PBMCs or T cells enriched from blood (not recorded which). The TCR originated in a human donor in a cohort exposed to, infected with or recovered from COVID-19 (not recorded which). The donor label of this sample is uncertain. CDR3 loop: CASSSKGTYNEQFF. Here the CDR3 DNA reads TGCGCCAGCAGCTCCAAGGGGACCTACAATGAGCAGTTCTTC.